These T cell receptor beta chains were read from a single sample in a study of OX40 agonist ivuxolimab in advanced cancers. TCRdb keeps only in-frame clones here, not all; method: immunoSEQ multiplex PCR. The sample includes fewer than 85,000 clones, around 84% seen only once; the top ten take approximately 6.3%. The material was CD4+ or CD8+ T cells sorted from blood, obtained in a trial of the OX40 agonist ivuxolimab. The receptors derive from an adult with an advanced solid tumor such as melanoma, head and neck, liver or kidney cancer. Each CDR3 is given with its conserved first and last residue. D genes are given only for firm matches. Some rows have no size entry. The others give once, few or many, or a class for an expanded clone.

CDR3 DNA: TGTGCCAGCAGGTACAGGGTTAACTATGGCTACACCTTC
CDR3 protein: CASRYRVNYGYTF
D gene: .
clone size: few
V gene: TRBV2
J gene: TRBJ1-2

CDR3 DNA: TGTGCCAGCAGTTCATCAGGGGTGGTTGGAAACACCATATATTTT
CDR3 protein: CASSSSGVVGNTIYF
D gene: .
clone size: few
V gene: TRBV27
J gene: TRBJ1-3

CDR3 DNA: TGCAGCGTAACAGGGGAGGACGAAAAACTGTTTTTT
CDR3 protein: CSVTGEDEKLFF
D gene: TRBD1
clone size: .
V gene: TRBV29-1
J gene: TRBJ1-4

CDR3 DNA: TGTGCCTGGAAAAGGACATCAACCTCTGGGGCCAACGTCCTGACTTTC
CDR3 protein: CAWKRTSTSGANVLTF
D gene: .
clone size: few
V gene: TRBV30
J gene: TRBJ2-6

CDR3 DNA: TGTGCCAGCAGCGCTAGCGGTTCAGATACGCAGTATTTT
CDR3 protein: CASSASGSDTQYF
D gene: TRBD2
clone size: few
V gene: TRBV9
J gene: TRBJ2-3

CDR3 DNA: TGTGCCAGCAGTTACTCGAAGACTAGCGGGGGCAATGAGCAGTTCTTC
CDR3 protein: CASSYSKTSGGNEQFF
D gene: TRBD2
clone size: .
V gene: TRBV6-5
J gene: TRBJ2-1

CDR3 DNA: TGCGCCAGCAGCTTCGCGGGGACCTACGGGGAGACCCAGTACTTC
CDR3 protein: CASSFAGTYGETQYF
D gene: .
clone size: .
V gene: TRBV5-1
J gene: TRBJ2-5

CDR3 DNA: TGCAGCGTTGAGTCTGGCAGACACACTGAAGCTTTCTTT
CDR3 protein: CSVESGRHTEAFF
D gene: .
clone size: .
V gene: TRBV29-1
J gene: TRBJ1-1

CDR3 DNA: TGTGCCAGCAGCGGGGGATCGAACACCGGGGAGCTGTTTTTT
CDR3 protein: CASSGGSNTGELFF
D gene: .
clone size: .
V gene: TRBV5-4
J gene: TRBJ2-2

CDR3 DNA: TGTGCCAGCAGTGAAGCTAGGACAGGGGGCTACACCTTC
CDR3 protein: CASSEARTGGYTF
D gene: TRBD1
clone size: .
V gene: TRBV2
J gene: TRBJ1-2

CDR3 DNA: TGTGCCAGCAGTTTAAGTTGGAGGGACAGTCTCTTCCTACCCTACGAGCAGTACTTC
CDR3 protein: CASSLSWRDSLFLPYEQYF
D gene: .
clone size: .
V gene: TRBV28
J gene: TRBJ2-7

CDR3 DNA: TGTGCCAGCAGTTTGCACAACAGGGGGACGGGGACCGGGGAGCTGTTTTTT
CDR3 protein: CASSLHNRGTGTGELFF
D gene: TRBD1
clone size: .
V gene: TRBV27
J gene: TRBJ2-2

CDR3 DNA: TGTGCCAGCACCAGGGGAGAGGGCTCGAGCTCTGGGGCCAACGTCCTGACTTTC
CDR3 protein: CASTRGEGSSSGANVLTF
D gene: .
clone size: .
V gene: TRBV5-4
J gene: TRBJ2-6

CDR3 DNA: TGTGCCTGGAGGGGCCGGGACAGTGTAACGGGGAGTGAAAAACTGTTTTTT
CDR3 protein: CAWRGRDSVTGSEKLFF
D gene: TRBD1
clone size: .
V gene: TRBV30
J gene: TRBJ1-4

CDR3 DNA: TGTGCCAGCTACGAGACGGGACAGGGGACTTACGAGCAGTACTTC
CDR3 protein: CASYETGQGTYEQYF
D gene: TRBD1
clone size: .
V gene: TRBV28
J gene: TRBJ2-7

CDR3 DNA: TGTGCCAGCAGCCCTATTACCTCCGGTACTAGCGGGGGGGGGCAAGAGACCCAGTACTTC
CDR3 protein: CASSPITSGTSGGGQETQYF
D gene: TRBD2
clone size: .
V gene: TRBV28
J gene: TRBJ2-5

CDR3 DNA: TGTGCCAGCAGTTTATTGAATTTGGACTATGGCTACACCTTC
CDR3 protein: CASSLLNLDYGYTF
D gene: .
clone size: .
V gene: TRBV28
J gene: TRBJ1-2

CDR3 DNA: TGTGCCAGCTCACCCGGGACTAGCGGGATCGGAGATACGCAGTATTTT
CDR3 protein: CASSPGTSGIGDTQYF
D gene: TRBD2
clone size: .
V gene: TRBV18
J gene: TRBJ2-3

CDR3 DNA: TGTGCCAGCAGTTTACCGGCGGGCGGAACAGATACGCAGTATTTT
CDR3 protein: CASSLPAGGTDTQYF
D gene: .
clone size: few
V gene: TRBV28
J gene: TRBJ2-3

CDR3 DNA: TGCAGCGGACGCGGGACAGCCACTAGCACAGATACGCAGTATTTT
CDR3 protein: CSGRGTATSTDTQYF
D gene: .
clone size: .
V gene: TRBV29-1
J gene: TRBJ2-3

CDR3 DNA: TGTGCCAGCACCCAGGGGGGGGAGACCCAGTACTTC
CDR3 protein: CASTQGGETQYF
D gene: .
clone size: .
V gene: TRBV28
J gene: TRBJ2-5

CDR3 DNA: TGCAGCGTTGATGAAAACGGGGGCTATGGCTACACCTTC
CDR3 protein: CSVDENGGYGYTF
D gene: .
clone size: .
V gene: TRBV29-1
J gene: TRBJ1-2

CDR3 DNA: TGTGCCAGCAGCTTAGACAGGGGAGATGGCTACACCTTC
CDR3 protein: CASSLDRGDGYTF
D gene: TRBD1
clone size: .
V gene: TRBV7-2
J gene: TRBJ1-2

CDR3 DNA: TGTGCCAGCAGCCGCGGACAGGCTCCTAACTATGGCTACACCTTC
CDR3 protein: CASSRGQAPNYGYTF
D gene: TRBD1
clone size: once
V gene: TRBV7-8
J gene: TRBJ1-2

CDR3 DNA: TGCAGCGTGGGTGTGCAAGGCTACACCTTC
CDR3 protein: CSVGVQGYTF
D gene: .
clone size: .
V gene: TRBV29-1
J gene: TRBJ1-2